This T cell receptor (beta chain) was captured in a study of early stage breast cancer tumors. About the study: Eight or nine ER+/PR+/HER2- tumors were invasive ductal; a few were invasive lobular.

Study-level results: In about 90% of the 16 patients, blood comparison separated tumor from normal breast. Commonly generated sequences made up most enriched TCRB sequences shared between patients.

Regarding this clone: As yet, its antigen is unknown.

Libraries were prepared by immunoSEQ multiplex PCR; TCRdb keeps only in-frame clonotypes and omits some of them. The sample has fewer than 90,000 clones; around 85% are singletons. This clonotype originated in a person between 60 and 69 years old with breast cancer. Input material: blood.

In nucleotides, the CDR3 is TGTGCCAGCAGCTTCCAATGGCGGGACCCCGATACGCAGTATTTT. It yields the protein CASSFQWRDPDTQYF. The chain couples TRBV7-3 to TRBJ2-3, with a possible D match to TRBD2 (6 bases). The V end was cut by 3 bases, the J end by 6 bases, with 16 bases between. The CDR3 is 15 amino acids. Per germline, CDR1 SGHTA and CDR2 FQGTGA.